Listed here are 22 T cell receptor beta chains from one sample, sequenced in a study of shared clonotypes between healthy human individuals. Clones were read by immunoSEQ multiplex PCR, and TCRdb kept only the in-frame ones, dropping some. The data show millions of clones, 95% seen once. The sequencing sample was made of naive CD4+ T cells sorted from blood. Documented subset: CD45RA+ positively selected. These receptor sequences come from a man in his late teens or twenties in good health.

The chain is built from TRBV10-2 and TRBJ2-2; 9 nucleotides match TRBD2. There are 14 residues in the CDR3. Germline V lookup: CDR1 WSHSY, CDR2 SAAADI. V shed 7 bases, J shed 4 bases, and the junction held 4 bases outside the gene matches. The CDR3 nucleotides are TGCGCCAGCAAGGCGGGAGGGATCACCGGGGAGCTGTTTTTT. Amino acids: CASKAGGITGELFF.

Only one count was recorded for this clone. This chain joins TRBV19 and TRBJ2-6; D unclear. Germline CDR1 reads LNHDA; CDR2 reads SQIVND (reference sequence). This CDR3 comprises 14 residues. V lost 6 bases, J lost 0 bases, and 6 bases lay in between. CDR3: CASSVYSGANVLTF. CDR3 bases: TGTGCCAGTAGCGTATACTCTGGGGCCAACGTCCTGACTTTC.

This chain connects TRBV11-2 to TRBJ2-5, with 7 bases fitting TRBD2. The CDR3 runs to 15 residues. V shed 3 bases and J 6 bases; nucleotides not matched to a gene: 10. Germline V gene sequence: CDR1 SGHAT, CDR2 FQNNGV. CDR3 sequence (DNA): TGTGCCAGCAGCTTTACGGGCAGCGGGGAAAAGACCCAGTACTTC. This encodes CASSFTGSGEKTQYF.

The chain is built from TRBV9 and TRBJ1-5, with D tentatively TRBD1 (5 bases). This CDR3 is built from 14 residues. V lost 4 bases and J lost 6, with 14 bases in between. Germline CDR1 SGDLS, CDR2 YYNGEE. This chain's CDR3 is CASSLTGDGQPQHF. DNA of the CDR3: TGTGCCAGCAGCCTGACGGGGGACGGTCAGCCCCAGCATTTT. The complete variable domain, with remaining parts taken from reference TRBV9 and TRBJ1-5, reads DSGVTQTPKHLITATGQRVTLRCSPRSGDLSVYWYQQSLDQGLQFLIQYYNGEERAKGNILERFSAQQFPDLHSELNLSSLELGDSALYFCASSLTGDGQPQHFGDGTRLSIL.

The chain uses TRBV7-9 and TRBJ1-6, with TRBD1 matching over 9 bases. The germline V gene encodes CDR1 SEHNR and CDR2 FQNEAQ (reference sequence). The CDR3 runs 16 residues. V was clipped by 5 bases and J by 4 bases; unmatched bases: 6. The CDR3 DNA reads TGTGCCAGCAGCCCCCGAGGACAGGGGTATAATTCACCCCTCCACTTT. This translates into CASSPRGQGYNSPLHF.

This chain joins TRBV9 and TRBJ2-3; 7 nucleotides match TRBD2. The CDR3 consists of 16 residues. V lost 2 bases, J lost 2 bases, and 8 bases stayed unmatched. Per the germline V gene, CDR1 is SGDLS and CDR2 is YYNGEE. The CDR3 spells CASSVYGLGPTDTQYF. As DNA, the CDR3 is TGTGCCAGCAGCGTCTACGGACTAGGACCCACAGATACGCAGTATTTT.

This clone appeared once. The chain has TRBV12-2 and TRBJ2-7; whether TRBD2, the table's D call, matches the DNA was not checked. TRBV12-2 is recorded as a pseudogene. The CDR3 is 15 residues long. The CDR3, as DNA: TGTGCAAGTCGCTTAGGGGCGGGAGGGTCCGGCGAGCAGTACTTC. Its protein is CASRLGAGGSGEQYF.

The rearrangement links TRBV5-4 to TRBJ2-2; D might be TRBD2 (6 bases). The CDR3 totals 15 residues. V was shortened by 0 bases and J by 4 bases, with 10 bases between the two germline ends. Germline V gene data show CDR1 as SGHNT and CDR2 as YYREEE (reference sequence). CDR3 amino acids: CASSLELAVTGELFF. CDR3 DNA sequence: TGTGCCAGCAGCTTGGAACTAGCCGTCACCGGGGAGCTGTTTTTT.

The rearrangement joins TRBV7-3 to TRBJ2-3; D is perhaps TRBD2 (6 bases). The CDR3 spans 15 residues. Germline loops: CDR1 SGHTA, CDR2 FQGTGA. The V end lost 5 bases, the J end lost 4 bases, and 16 bases lay between the germline ends. CDR3 loop: CASSPRAGEADTQYF. The CDR3 DNA follows: TGTGCCAGCAGCCCGCGTGCCGGGGAGGCAGATACGCAGTATTTT.

The CDR3 DNA follows: TGTGCCAGTGCGGGACAGGGGTATAGCAATCAGCCCCAGCATTTT. Amino acids: CASAGQGYSNQPQHF. This chain uses TRBV19 with TRBJ1-5; TRBD1 agrees at 10 bases. V lost 8 bases to trimming and J lost 0 bases; unmatched junction nucleotides: 4. This CDR3 has 15 residues. CDR1 is LNHDA, CDR2 SQIVND, per germline (reference sequence).

Details on this clone: Other DNA variants within this sample encode the same CDR3. V and J are TRBV9 and TRBJ2-7, with D possibly matching TRBD1 (6 bases). V was cut by 0 bases and J by 3 bases, with 10 bases left in between. The CDR3 contains 14 residues. Germline V lookup: CDR1 SGDLS, CDR2 YYNGEE. The DNA of the CDR3 is TGTGCCAGCAGCGTAGATCAGGGGAACTACGAGCAGTACTTC. As protein: CASSVDQGNYEQYF.

The rearrangement links TRBV6-6 to TRBJ1-2; D gene ambiguous. The CDR3 runs 12 residues. V was cut by 4 bases and J by 8 bases, with 11 bases left in between. CDR1 is MNHNY and CDR2 is SVGAGI in the germline V gene (reference sequence). The CDR3 loop is CASSSNLAGYTF. The CDR3 bases are TGTGCCAGCAGTTCTAACCTAGCGGGCTACACCTTC.

This clone was detected many times. V is TRBV10-3 and J is TRBJ1-1; perhaps TRBD1 as D (6 bases). From germline, CDR1 is ENHRY and CDR2 SYGVKD. This CDR3 has 14 residues. The V end was cut by 4 bases, the J end by 4 bases, with 13 bases between. The CDR3 sequence: CAISAQGSGTEAFF. DNA for the CDR3: TGTGCCATCAGTGCTCAGGGGTCGGGCACTGAAGCTTTCTTT.

J is TRBJ2-1 and V is TRBV25-1; 10 bases agree with TRBD2. Germline lookup yields CDR1 MGHDK and CDR2 SYGVNS. The CDR3 runs 16 residues. V lost 8 bases and J lost 5; bases outside the gene matches: 12. CDR3 DNA: TGTGCCAGCGCGGGCTTTTTAGCGGGGGGCCACAATGAGCAGTTCTTC. As protein: CASAGFLAGGHNEQFF. The full variable domain, its missing parts supplied by reference TRBV25-1 and TRBJ2-1, is EADIYQTPRYLVIGTGKKITLECSQTMGHDKMYWYQQDPGMELHLIHYSYGVNSTEKGDLSSESTVSRIRTEHFPLTLESARPSHTSQYLCASAGFLAGGHNEQFFGPGTRLTVL.

The J gene is TRBJ1-4, the V gene TRBV4-1; 12 bases match TRBD1. Looked up from germline, CDR1 is MGHRA and CDR2 is YSYEKL. The CDR3 runs to 18 residues. Germline trimming cut 3 bases from V and 3 bases from J; bases unmatched to any gene: 8. CDR3 sequence: CASSHLPGQGASNEKLFF. CDR3 coding DNA: TGCGCCAGCAGCCACCTACCGGGACAGGGGGCTTCTAATGAAAAACTGTTTTTT.

Regarding this clone: A much larger clonotype is one base distant, so this may be a read error. Other DNA sequences from this sample encode an identical CDR3 as well. The CDR3, as DNA: TGTGCCAGCAGCCCGGGACAGGGGAACTATGGCTACACCTTC. Residues: CASSPGQGNYGYTF. The V gene is TRBV6-6, the J gene TRBJ1-2, with 10 bases matching TRBD1. J was trimmed by 2 bases and V by 6 bases; bases with no gene match: 3. The CDR3 is 14 residues long. Germline V gene data show CDR1 as MNHNY and CDR2 as SVGAGI (reference sequence).

The rearrangement joins TRBV9 to TRBJ2-7, with D perhaps matching TRBD1 or TRBD2 (6 bases each). CDR1 and CDR2 from the germline V gene are SGDLS and YYNGEE. The CDR3 is made up of 14 amino acids. Trimming removed 0 bases from V and 6 bases from J, with 13 bases in between. The CDR3 nucleotides read TGTGCCAGCAGCGTAGACGTGGGGGGCCCCGAGCAGTACTTC. This gives the protein CASSVDVGGPEQYF.

The chain joins TRBV29-1 to TRBJ1-2; D uncertain. V lost 6 bases and J 10 bases, leaving 21 bases between the germline ends. Per the germline V gene, CDR1 is SQVTM and CDR2 is ANQGSEA. The CDR3 totals 13 residues. CDR3 coding DNA: TGCAGCGTAGGGCCCCGCCTAACTGAAGACTACACCTTC. Amino acid sequence: CSVGPRLTEDYTF.

With respect to this clone: At the DNA level, this CDR3 is encoded by other sequences in the same sample as well. The chain carries TRBV18 and TRBJ1-1; D perhaps matches TRBD1 (5 bases). Trimming stripped 3 bases from V and 8 bases from J, with 10 bases between. This CDR3 region has 12 residues. Per the germline V gene, CDR1 is KGHSH and CDR2 is LQKENI. DNA of the CDR3: TGTGCCAGCTCACCCCTCGAGGGGGAAGCTTTCTTT. This encodes CASSPLEGEAFF.

The chain uses TRBV13 and TRBJ2-7, with 9 positions matching TRBD2. Per the germline V gene, CDR1 is PRHDT and CDR2 is FYEKMQ (reference sequence). The V gene end was trimmed by 2 bases and the J gene end by 0 bases; junction bases not matched to a gene: 5. The CDR3 is made up of 16 amino acids. In DNA form, the CDR3 reads TGTGCCAGCAGCTTATCTAGCGGGATCACCTCCTACGAGCAGTACTTC. As protein: CASSLSSGITSYEQYF.

This rearrangement joins TRBV7-9 to TRBJ2-3; the match to TRBD2 covers 14 bases. This CDR3 region has 18 residues. J was trimmed by 3 bases and V by 1 base; bases with no gene match: 6. Germline V CDR1 and CDR2: SEHNR, FQNEAQ (reference sequence). The CDR3 DNA follows: TGTGCCAGCAGCTTAGGACTAGCGGGAGGGTCTCGTACAGATACGCAGTATTTT. This translates into CASSLGLAGGSRTDTQYF.

This clone was observed a single time. The J gene is TRBJ1-6, the V gene TRBV30; 7 bases are a match to TRBD1. Germline V gene data show CDR1 as GTSNPN and CDR2 as SVGIG (reference sequence). The V and J ends lost 2 bases and 10 bases, in that order; junction bases with no gene match: 8. This CDR3 region has 14 residues. CDR3 loop: CAWSQPTGRSPLHF. Written as DNA, the CDR3 is TGTGCCTGGAGTCAACCGACAGGGCGGTCACCCCTCCACTTT.